Listed here are 17 T cell receptor beta chains from one sample, sequenced in a study of T cell repertoires in cytomegalovirus infection. TCRdb ran MiXCR on the reads and lists one entry per CDR3 protein. The sample lists some 920,000 distinct CDR3 sequences; 30% to 40% were seen once. No antigen is known for these receptors. The sample in question was cultured CD8+ T cells from PBMCs, obtained from culture after CMV antigen stimulation. These receptors came from a human donor in good health (CMV status not recorded). Some clones in this sample may be carry-over from other donors' samples.

V usage is TRBV7-3 and J usage is TRBJ2-3; D unresolved. The CDR3 spans 14 residues. Germline loops: CDR1 SGHTA, CDR2 FQGTGA. Trimming took off 5 bases at V and 1 base at J, with 10 bases between the two ends. The CDR3 nucleotides are TGTGCCAGCAGCAGCCTTATGGGCACAGATACGCAGTATTTT. As protein: CASSSLMGTDTQYF.

This clonotype came up once. This sequence joins TRBV18 and TRBJ1-2; 9 bases fit TRBD1. Germline values: CDR1 KGHSH, CDR2 LQKENI. V shed 3 bases, J shed 4 bases, and the junction held 6 bases outside the gene matches. The CDR3 runs to 15 residues. CDR3 nucleotides: TGTGCCAGCTCACCCGAGGGACAGGGTAGCTATGGCTACACCTTC. Translating gives CASSPEGQGSYGYTF.

This clonotype was seen many times. V gene TRBV7-9 combines with J gene TRBJ2-1; D call uncertain. The CDR3 loop spans 15 amino acids. Looked up from germline, CDR1 is SEHNR and CDR2 is FQNEAQ (reference sequence). V was trimmed by 5 bases and J by 0 bases, leaving 11 bases between them. DNA for the CDR3: TGTGCCAGCAGCCCTGTACTTAGCTCCTACAATGAGCAGTTCTTC. Translation: CASSPVLSSYNEQFF. Based on the CDR3 plus reference TRBV7-9 and TRBJ2-1, the full variable domain is DTGVSQNPRHKITKRGQNVTFRCDPISEHNRLYWYRQTLGQGPEFLTYFQNEAQLEKSRLLSDRFSAERPKGSFSTLEIQRTEQGDSAMYLCASSPVLSSYNEQFFGPGTRLTVL.

This clonotype appeared many times. The chain combines TRBV7-8 with TRBJ2-1; TRBD1 might be the D (5 bases). V was pared by 3 bases and J by 5 bases, with 14 bases between. The germline gives CDR1 SGHVS, CDR2 FQNEAQ. CDR3 length: 15 amino acids. In nucleotides, the CDR3 is TGTGCCAGCAGCTTCCTTCTAGGGGCGGACAATGAGCAGTTCTTC. Translating it yields CASSFLLGADNEQFF.

This clonotype was observed once. A much larger clone lies a single base off, so this may be a read error. The J gene is TRBJ1-5, the V gene TRBV12-3 or TRBV12-4; no definite D call. V was pared by 6 bases and J by 0 bases, with 15 bases between. The CDR3 runs 16 residues. Here the CDR3 DNA reads TGTGCCAGCAGAAGCGGGTCAGCCCTTAGCAATCAGCCCCAGCATTTT. The encoded protein is CASRSGSALSNQPQHF.

The chain recombines TRBV19 with TRBJ1-1; D not certain. From germline, CDR1 is LNHDA and CDR2 SQIVND (reference sequence). Trimming took 4 bases from V and 3 from J, leaving 15 bases between them. There are 15 residues in the CDR3. CDR3 residues: CASSTLPRTDTEAFF. The CDR3 coding sequence is TGTGCCAGTAGTACTCTCCCACGGACGGACACTGAAGCTTTCTTT.

The rearrangement uses TRBV20-1 and TRBJ1-5; no definite D call. CDR1 and CDR2 from the germline V gene are DFQATT and SNEGSKA (reference sequence). V shed 1 base and J shed 0 bases, with 13 bases lying between them. The CDR3 sequence is 16 residues long. This CDR3 is CSARGPTPNSNQPQHF. For the CDR3, the DNA is TGCAGTGCTAGAGGGCCTACACCTAATAGCAATCAGCCCCAGCATTTT.

V and J are TRBV13 and TRBJ2-7; the D is unclear. Germline CDR1 and CDR2: PRHDT and FYEKMQ (reference sequence). V lost 5 bases and J 5 bases, leaving 10 bases between the germline ends. CDR3 size: 12 residues. The CDR3 coding sequence is TGTGCCAGCAGCCAACAGAGAAACGAGCAGTACGTC. Its protein is CASSQQRNEQYV.

This clonotype was observed many times. The chain joins TRBV7-6 to TRBJ1-4; D gene ambiguous. Germline CDR1 and CDR2: SGHVS and FNYEAQ. The V gene lost 2 bases and the J gene lost 0 bases, with 10 bases spanning the gap. The CDR3 runs 16 residues. CDR3 DNA: TGTGCCAGCAGCTTAACACTATTCACAACTAATGAAAAACTGTTTTTT. Residues: CASSLTLFTTNEKLFF.

The chain combines TRBV24-1 with TRBJ2-5; 7 bases align to TRBD2. The junction had 3 bases not matched to a gene; V was cut back by 0 bases and J by 3 bases. CDR3 length equals 15 residues. Per the germline V gene, CDR1 is KGHDR and CDR2 is SFDVKD. CDR3 DNA sequence: TGTGCCACCAGTGATTTGGGGACTACCGAAGAGACCCAGTACTTC. This encodes CATSDLGTTEETQYF.

The V call is TRBV19, the J call TRBJ1-1; no clear D. In germline, CDR1 is LNHDA, CDR2 SQIVND (reference sequence). The CDR3 loop spans 15 amino acids. Trimming took 5 bases from V and 0 from J, leaving 13 bases between them. CDR3 region: CASSPGVGMNTEAFF. The DNA for the CDR3 is TGTGCCAGTAGTCCCGGAGTAGGGATGAACACTGAAGCTTTCTTT.

V gene TRBV6-5 combines with J gene TRBJ1-6, with 8 bases that match TRBD1. The ends lost 0 bases at V and 7 bases at J; junction bases unmatched: 5. This CDR3 contains 16 residues. Per germline, CDR1 MNHEY and CDR2 SVGAGI. The CDR3 DNA sequence: TGTGCCAGCAGTTACTCCCCAGACAGGGGCAATTCACCCCTCCACTTT. Its translation is CASSYSPDRGNSPLHF.

This chain joins TRBV7-8 and TRBJ1-2; D gene ambiguous. V gave up 5 bases and J gave up 3 bases, with 7 bases separating them. The germline V gene encodes CDR1 SGHVS and CDR2 FQNEAQ. This CDR3 has 12 residues. CDR3 region: CASSPADYGYTF. The CDR3 coding sequence is TGTGCCAGCAGCCCAGCGGACTATGGCTACACCTTC.

This clonotype was seen only a few times. V gene TRBV6-2 or TRBV6-3 combines with J gene TRBJ2-7; a weak D match, TRBD1 (5 bases). Germline V gene lookup returns CDR1 MNHEY and CDR2 SVGEGT. The germline V and J ends were trimmed by 8 bases and 3 bases, with 14 bases remaining between them. The CDR3 runs to 13 residues. CDR3 coding DNA: TGTGCCAGCGGGGCCCCGTTAAGCTACGAGCAGTACTTC. It encodes CASGAPLSYEQYF.

V is TRBV6-1 and J is TRBJ2-7, with TRBD2 matching over 16 bases. V lost 6 bases and J lost 5; bases outside the gene matches: 4. The CDR3 extends over 15 amino acids. Germline assignment: CDR1 MNHNS and CDR2 SASEGT. CDR3 sequence (DNA): TGTGCCAGCAGACCTGGGACTAGCGGGGGGGACGAGCAGTACTTC. The encoded protein is CASRPGTSGGDEQYF.

This chain uses TRBV12-5 with TRBJ1-2; no clear D. Trimming left V 1 base short and J 9 bases short, with 9 bases between. Germline V gene sequence: CDR1 LGHNT, CDR2 FRNRAP. This CDR3 is 12 amino acids long. The CDR3 is CASGLETRRYTF. In DNA, the CDR3 is TGTGCTAGTGGTTTGGAGACACGCCGCTACACCTTC.

The rearrangement links TRBV28 to TRBJ2-7, with 7 bases fitting TRBD1. In germline, CDR1 is MDHEN, CDR2 SYDVKM. J gave up 3 bases and V 3 bases, and 2 bases lay outside the gene matches. The CDR3 contains 13 residues. CDR3 region: CASSFGQVYEQYV. CDR3 DNA: TGTGCCAGCAGTTTCGGACAGGTCTACGAGCAGTACGTC.